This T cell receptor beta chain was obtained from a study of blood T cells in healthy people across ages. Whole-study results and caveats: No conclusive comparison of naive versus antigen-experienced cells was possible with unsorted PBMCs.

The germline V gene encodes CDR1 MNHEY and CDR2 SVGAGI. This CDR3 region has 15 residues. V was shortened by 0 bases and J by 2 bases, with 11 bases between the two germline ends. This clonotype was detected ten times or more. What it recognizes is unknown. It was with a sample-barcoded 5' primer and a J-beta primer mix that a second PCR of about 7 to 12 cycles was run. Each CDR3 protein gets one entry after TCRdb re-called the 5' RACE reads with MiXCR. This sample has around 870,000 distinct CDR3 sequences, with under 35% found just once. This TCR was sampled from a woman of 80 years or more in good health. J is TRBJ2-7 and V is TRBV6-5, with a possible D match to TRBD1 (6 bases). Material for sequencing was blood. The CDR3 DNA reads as TGTGCCAGCAGTTACTCTCGGACAGTCCCCTACGAGCAGTACTTC. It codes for CASSYSRTVPYEQYF.